The entry below gives a single TCR beta chain sequence along with its context. No fewer than 6 micrograms of total RNA were isolated from every sample. This CDR3 is built from 14 residues. CDR1 and CDR2 from the germline V gene are SEHNR and FQNEAQ (reference sequence). V lost 2 bases to trimming and J lost 3 bases, with 11 bases between them. This sample was taken from a study of blood T cells in healthy people across ages. With a J-beta primer mix and a sample-barcoded 5' primer, a second PCR ran roughly 6 to 11 cycles. A template-switch adaptor with 12 random nucleotides tagged each cDNA molecule. MiXCR, applied by TCRdb to the 5' RACE reads, yields one record per CDR3 protein. The sample contains roughly 800,000 distinct CDR3 sequences, about 48% of which appear only once.

The chain has TRBV7-9 and TRBJ2-7; TRBD1 or TRBD2 may be the D gene (7 bases each). The source is a man older than 75 in good health. The specimen sequenced was blood. Here the CDR3 reads CASSLQGGNYEQYF. CDR3 bases: TGTGCCAGCAGCTTACAGGGGGGGAACTACGAGCAGTACTTC.